One and the same sample provided the 26 T cell receptor beta chains below, sequenced in a study of human T cells and chemical hapten exposure. Time point reported: patch test 1, 2 weeks after DPC sensitization. Treatment given: therapeutic diphenylcyclopropenone sensitization with weekly scalp DPC. TCRdb independently ran MiXCR on the RACE reads; one entry per CDR3 protein. Of 65,000 to 85,000 distinct CDR3 sequences listed, about 11% were seen once; the top ten hold about 4%. The starting material was whole blood, obtained in connection with sensitization to the hapten diphenylcyclopropenone (DPC). These receptor sequences come from a woman aged 55 to 70 with alopecia areata. Some clones in this sample may be carry-over from other donors' samples.

This clonotype occurred a few times. The chain joins TRBV27 to TRBJ2-1; D unresolved. The CDR3 is 14 residues long. The germline gives CDR1 MNHEY, CDR2 SMNVEV (reference sequence). V was cut by 10 bases and J by 4 bases, with 17 bases left in between. CDR3 sequence (DNA): TGTGCCACCCAGAATGGAGTTGTTTACAATGAGCAGTTCTTC. It is translated as CATQNGVVYNEQFF.

V is TRBV7-9 and J is TRBJ1-1; D unresolved. CDR1 SEHNR and CDR2 FQNEAQ come from the germline V gene (reference sequence). CDR3 length: 13 residues. V was cut by 5 bases and J by 4 bases, with 11 bases left in between. CDR3 sequence (DNA): TGTGCCAGCAGCACCCGGCAGACCACTGAAGCTTTCTTT. Protein sequence: CASSTRQTTEAFF. The full variable domain, rest sourced from reference TRBV7-9 and TRBJ1-1, is DTGVSQNPRHKITKRGQNVTFRCDPISEHNRLYWYRQTLGQGPEFLTYFQNEAQLEKSRLLSDRFSAERPKGSFSTLEIQRTEQGDSAMYLCASSTRQTTEAFFGQGTRLTVV.

This clonotype was detected only a few times. J is TRBJ2-7 and V is TRBV3-1; D ambiguous. CDR3 length: 14 residues. The germline V gene has CDR1 LGHDT and CDR2 YNNKEL (reference sequence). The ends were cut back, 4 bases at V and 7 bases at J, with 17 bases in the middle. For the CDR3, the DNA is TGTGCCAGCAGCCCTAACGTGGGGATGAGGGAGCAGTACTTC. Protein sequence: CASSPNVGMREQYF.

This clonotype was recorded many times. The chain carries TRBV7-9 and TRBJ2-2, with 8 bases that match TRBD2. The CDR3 has 16 amino acids. Germline assignment: CDR1 SEHNR and CDR2 FQNEAQ (reference sequence). The V and J ends lost 5 bases and 3 bases, in that order; junction bases with no gene match: 8. CDR3 protein: CASSPRGGLDTGELFF. The CDR3 nucleotides read TGTGCCAGCAGCCCCCGGGGGGGCTTGGACACCGGGGAGCTGTTTTTT.

In its sample, this clonotype was seen many times. The genes are TRBV19 and TRBJ1-5; 7 positions match TRBD1. CDR1 and CDR2 (germline): LNHDA, SQIVND (reference sequence). The CDR3 sequence is 22 residues long. V gave up 3 bases and J gave up 3 bases; unmatched junction bases: 26. The CDR3 DNA follows: TGTGCCAGTAGTATTTTCGAATTGGTCCCTTTACTAGGGGGCAAACACAATCAGCCCCAGCATTTT. This translates into CASSIFELVPLLGGKHNQPQHF.

V is TRBV9 and J is TRBJ2-1, with 9 positions matching TRBD2. The J segment lost 5 bases and the V segment lost 0 bases, leaving 9 bases of the junction unmatched. The CDR3 loop spans 17 amino acids. CDR1 is SGDLS and CDR2 is YYNGEE in the germline V gene. CDR3 amino acids: CASSVEILLAGNNEQFF. CDR3 nucleotides: TGTGCCAGCAGCGTAGAAATCCTTCTAGCGGGGAACAATGAGCAGTTCTTC.

The rearrangement uses TRBV5-4 and TRBJ2-7; 13 nucleotides align to TRBD2. This CDR3 is built from 14 residues. The ends lost 4 bases at V and 5 bases at J; junction bases unmatched: 3. Germline lookup yields CDR1 SGHNT and CDR2 YYREEE (reference sequence). CDR3 sequence reads: CASSAGLAGNEQYF. Written as DNA, the CDR3 is TGTGCCAGCAGCGCGGGACTAGCGGGGAACGAGCAGTACTTC.

The table lists this clonotype with many counts. V usage is TRBV9 and J usage is TRBJ1-1; 9 bases are shared with TRBD1. The V segment lost 7 bases and the J segment 0 bases; nucleotides outside the gene matches: 1. Germline assignment: CDR1 SGDLS and CDR2 YYNGEE. The CDR3 spans 13 residues. The CDR3 protein is CASGQGMNTEAFF. CDR3 nucleotide sequence: TGTGCCAGCGGACAGGGGATGAACACTGAAGCTTTCTTT.

This clonotype was detected only a few times. The chain couples TRBV7-9 to TRBJ2-7; D remains unclear. V was pared by 1 base and J by 5 bases, with 6 bases between. Germline CDR1 is SEHNR and CDR2 is FQNEAQ (reference sequence). There are 12 residues in the CDR3. The CDR3 nucleotides are TGTGCCAGCAGCTTAGGGTCCAACGAGCAGTACTTC. Protein: CASSLGSNEQYF.

This clonotype was seen many times. The CDR3 nucleotides read TGTGCCAGCAGCTTAACAGGGGACAATCAGCCCCAGCATTTT. Protein: CASSLTGDNQPQHF. This chain joins TRBV7-9 and TRBJ1-5; 7 nucleotides match TRBD1. The germline CDR1 and CDR2 sequences are SEHNR and FQNEAQ (reference sequence). J lost 3 bases, V lost 2 bases, and 1 base had no gene match. The CDR3 loop spans 14 amino acids.

V gene TRBV29-1 combines with J gene TRBJ2-7, with D tentatively TRBD1 or TRBD2 (5 bases each). The germline CDR1 and CDR2 sequences are SQVTM and ANQGSEA. This CDR3 is built from 16 residues. Trimming removed 4 bases at V and 0 bases at J, with 19 bases between. Here the CDR3 reads CSVGEIWGTSSYEQYF. CDR3 nucleotide sequence: TGCAGCGTTGGGGAGATCTGGGGCACGAGCTCCTACGAGCAGTACTTC.

This clonotype showed up just a few times. The gene calls are TRBV4-1 and TRBJ1-3, with 9 bases identical to TRBD1. This CDR3 is 16 amino acids long. V was clipped by 3 bases and J by 5 bases; unmatched bases: 8. The germline V gene encodes CDR1 MGHRA and CDR2 YSYEKL. The CDR3 bases are TGCGCCAGCAGCCAGCCCGGGACAGGGCAGAGAAACACCATATATTTT. Translation: CASSQPGTGQRNTIYF.

The chain combines TRBV29-1 with TRBJ2-3, with a possible D match to TRBD1 (6 bases). This CDR3 is built from 13 residues. V shed 6 bases and J shed 0 bases, with 10 bases lying between them. Germline assignment: CDR1 SQVTM and CDR2 ANQGSEA. CDR3 DNA: TGCAGCGTCGACAGGAGCAGCACAGATACGCAGTATTTT. Encoded protein: CSVDRSSTDTQYF.

This clonotype was seen a handful of times. The chain uses TRBV18 and TRBJ1-3; TRBD1 agrees at 7 bases. The V gene end was trimmed by 4 bases and the J gene end by 9 bases; junction bases not matched to a gene: 12. This CDR3 has 15 amino acids. Germline CDR1 is KGHSH and CDR2 is LQKENI. DNA for the CDR3: TGTGCCAGCTCACAAGCCGAGGGGGCGGCCGCCACCATATATTTT. Translation: CASSQAEGAAATIYF.

This clonotype was counted only a few times. V gene TRBV6-5 combines with J gene TRBJ1-4; D is unresolved. Germline lookup yields CDR1 MNHEY and CDR2 SVGAGI. The CDR3 covers 13 residues. V was cut by 4 bases and J by 12 bases, with 15 bases left in between. In DNA form, the CDR3 reads TGTGCCAGCAGTTCGTCGAGGGCGTTTGAACTGTTTTTT. Protein sequence: CASSSSRAFELFF.

The rearrangement joins TRBV5-1 to TRBJ1-3, with a possible D match to TRBD1 (5 bases). The length of the CDR3 is 13 residues. Trimming removed 2 bases at V and 8 bases at J, with 11 bases between. CDR1 SGHRS and CDR2 YFSETQ come from the germline V gene. The CDR3 protein is CASSFFQGDTIYF. CDR3 bases: TGCGCCAGCAGCTTTTTCCAGGGAGACACCATATATTTT.

Points on this clonotype: The conserved phenylalanine or tryptophan normally closing the CDR3 is absent here, so this likely arose from a read error. The DNA is omitted, as the CDR3 cannot be located on it reliably, and the CDR3 follows TCRdb's listing. The chain couples TRBV4-1 to TRBJ2-3; the DNA was not used to check the table's D call, TRBD2. The CDR3 region is 14 residues in length, termini included. Germline CDR1 MGHRA, CDR2 YSYEKL. The CDR3: CASSQESSSGGIRY.

This chain uses TRBV6-2 or TRBV6-3 with TRBJ1-5; 8 positions match TRBD1. Germline loops: CDR1 MNHEY, CDR2 SVGEGT. Trimming at V came to 7 bases and at J to 6 bases, leaving 8 bases not matched to a gene. The CDR3 is made up of 14 amino acids. CDR3 in DNA: TGTGCCAGCAAGGACAGGGAGGGCGGTCAGCCCCAGCATTTT. It translates to CASKDREGGQPQHF.

Ten or more counts support this clonotype. For the CDR3, the DNA is TGTGCCAGCAGTTTAGGGTCGGGGGGGCCGGAGACCCAGTACTTC. The encoded protein is CASSLGSGGPETQYF. This chain connects TRBV12-3 or TRBV12-4 to TRBJ2-5; 8 bases match TRBD2. V trimming: 1 base; J trimming: 5 bases; junction bases outside the gene matches: 6. This CDR3 spans 15 amino acids.

This clonotype was observed at least ten times. The chain is built from TRBV7-3 and TRBJ1-1; D unresolved. The CDR3 sequence is 12 residues long. V dropped 6 bases and J dropped 1 base, with 6 bases sitting between them. CDR1 and CDR2 from the germline V gene are SGHTA and FQGTGA. The CDR3, as DNA: TGTGCCAGCAGTCGAGGGAACACTGAAGCTTTCTTT. Encoded protein: CASSRGNTEAFF.

This clonotype was picked up many times. The V and J genes are TRBV2 and TRBJ2-3, with D perhaps matching TRBD1 or TRBD2 (5 bases each). V lost 7 bases to trimming and J lost 5 bases, with 10 bases between them. Germline CDR1 reads SNHLY; CDR2 reads FYNNEI. This CDR3 region has 12 residues. The CDR3 nucleotides are TGTGCCAGCACCAGGGCGGGAGATACGCAGTATTTT. It encodes CASTRAGDTQYF.

This clonotype has ten or more counts. J is TRBJ2-7 and V is TRBV27; D perhaps matches TRBD1 (5 bases). Germline CDR1 and CDR2: MNHEY and SMNVEV (reference sequence). This CDR3 has 11 amino acids. The V and J ends lost 7 bases and 6 bases respectively, with 10 bases between them. In nucleotides, the CDR3 is TGTGCCAGCACCCTAGGGGCCGAGCAGTACTTC. This sequence encodes CASTLGAEQYF.

There are a few counts of this clonotype. CDR3 protein: CASSVRQSYGYTF. The CDR3 DNA is TGTGCCAGCAGTGTGAGGCAGTCTTATGGCTACACCTTC. The chain employs TRBV13 and TRBJ1-2; D remains ambiguous. CDR3 length: 13 residues. Deletions cut 6 bases from V and 5 bases from J, with 13 bases between. CDR1 and CDR2 (germline): PRHDT, FYEKMQ (reference sequence).

This clonotype was found many times. The chain has TRBV29-1 and TRBJ2-1; tentative D call: TRBD1 (6 bases). This CDR3 comprises 12 residues. From germline, CDR1 is SQVTM and CDR2 ANQGSEA. Trimming left V 8 bases short and J 2 bases short, with 10 bases between. CDR3 sequence reads: CSSGQTYNEQFF. The CDR3 coding sequence is TGCAGCTCCGGACAGACCTACAATGAGCAGTTCTTC.

The rearrangement links TRBV7-8 to TRBJ1-1; D call uncertain. The length of the CDR3 is 12 residues. In germline, CDR1 is SGHVS, CDR2 FQNEAQ. The germline V and J ends were trimmed by 2 bases and 6 bases, with 7 bases remaining between them. CDR3 residues: CASSLLEAEAFF. CDR3 DNA sequence: TGTGCCAGCAGCTTACTAGAGGCTGAAGCTTTCTTT.

This clonotype was counted ten times or more. V gene TRBV12-3 or TRBV12-4 combines with J gene TRBJ2-7, with D perhaps matching TRBD2 (6 bases). The CDR3 spans 14 residues. Trimming removed 3 bases from V and 2 bases from J, with 11 bases in between. The CDR3 spells CASSFGAGTYEQYF. CDR3 coding DNA: TGTGCCAGCAGTTTTGGGGCGGGGACCTACGAGCAGTACTTC.